The 20 T cell receptor beta chains below were found in one sample sequenced in a study of blood T cells in healthy people across ages. For the second PCR, which ran for about 6 to 11 cycles, a sample-barcoded 5' primer and a J-beta primer mix were used. TCRdb re-called the 5' RACE reads with MiXCR, one entry per CDR3 protein. The sample comprises hundreds of thousands of distinct CDR3 sequences, about 62% of which are singletons, and around 20% rests with the top ten. The sequenced sample was blood. These TCRs come from a man aged 25 to 40 in good health.

This clonotype was seen once. The chain is built from TRBV6-2 or TRBV6-3 and TRBJ2-5; D is uncertain. Germline V gene sequence: CDR1 MNHEY, CDR2 SVGEGT. Trimming cost V 0 bases and J 4 bases, with 9 bases left between them. CDR3 length: 14 amino acids. The CDR3, as DNA: TGTGCCAGCAGTTACTCGTGGGTACGAGAGACCCAGTACTTC. This encodes CASSYSWVRETQYF.

The chain carries TRBV4-1 and TRBJ2-1; D uncertain. The V gene lost 0 bases and the J gene lost 4 bases, with 10 bases spanning the gap. This CDR3 spans 15 amino acids. CDR1 and CDR2 from the germline V gene are MGHRA and YSYEKL. CDR3 residues: CASSQEVGTYNEQFF. Written as DNA, the CDR3 is TGCGCCAGCAGCCAAGAGGTCGGAACTTACAATGAGCAGTTCTTC.

The sample holds a few counts of this clonotype. The chain recombines TRBV7-2 with TRBJ2-3; 12 nucleotides align to TRBD2. The CDR3 has 15 amino acids. The ends lost 6 bases at V and 5 bases at J; junction bases unmatched: 6. The germline V gene encodes CDR1 SGHTA and CDR2 FQGNSA. CDR3 DNA sequence: TGTGCCAGCAGGCGGACTAGCGGGGAAGGAGATACGCAGTATTTT. Protein sequence: CASRRTSGEGDTQYF.

The V call is TRBV18, the J call TRBJ2-5, with 14 positions matching TRBD2. The DNA matches TRBJ2-7 better at its end, which makes the J call doubtful. This CDR3 region has 16 residues. In germline, CDR1 is KGHSH, CDR2 LQKENI. The CDR3 DNA is TGTGCCAGCTCACGCCCCGGGACTAGCGGGAGAGTCGAGCAGTACTTC. This translates into CASSRPGTSGRVEQYF.

This clonotype has a handful of counts. The gene calls are TRBV6-5 and TRBJ2-1; 14 bases are shared with TRBD2. The V and J ends lost 8 bases and 6 bases, in that order; junction bases with no gene match: 6. This CDR3 comprises 15 residues. The germline V gene has CDR1 MNHEY and CDR2 SVGAGI. The CDR3 bases are TGTGCCAGCGGGATGGGACTAGCGGGAGTCAATGAGCAGTTCTTC. This codes for CASGMGLAGVNEQFF.

The chain couples TRBV6-5 to TRBJ1-2, with D possibly being TRBD1 (6 bases). V lost 0 bases, J lost 7 bases, and 12 bases lay in between. Germline loops: CDR1 MNHEY, CDR2 SVGAGI. The CDR3 has 14 residues. Here the CDR3 reads CASSYSQGWGGYTF. The DNA of the CDR3 is TGTGCCAGCAGTTACTCACAGGGTTGGGGTGGCTACACCTTC.

The chain employs TRBV29-1 and TRBJ1-2; 9 bases map to TRBD1. V lost 6 bases, J lost 10 bases, and 6 bases stayed unmatched. Germline V gene data show CDR1 as SQVTM and CDR2 as ANQGSEA. This CDR3 comprises 11 residues. The CDR3 here is CSVGTGLVYTF. The CDR3 DNA follows: TGCAGCGTCGGGACAGGGTTGGTCTACACCTTC.

The rearrangement joins TRBV6-1 to TRBJ1-5, with D maybe TRBD1 (6 bases). In germline, CDR1 is MNHNS, CDR2 SASEGT. The CDR3 consists of 19 residues. The ends were cut back, 6 bases at V and 1 base at J, with 25 bases in the middle. CDR3 coding DNA: TGTGCCAGCAGACGAGGGGGGGGTGATGATTGGACCAGCAATCAGCCCCAGCATTTT. Translation gives CASRRGGGDDWTSNQPQHF.

J is TRBJ2-2 and V is TRBV10-3; TRBD2 matches at 14 bases. Losses at the gene ends were 3 bases for V and 3 bases for J; bases not matched to a gene: 3. The germline V gene has CDR1 ENHRY and CDR2 SYGVKD. This CDR3 is built from 17 residues. CDR3: CAISDATSGRDTGELFF. CDR3 sequence (DNA): TGTGCCATCAGTGACGCGACTAGCGGGAGGGACACCGGGGAGCTGTTTTTT.

The chain is built from TRBV6-5 and TRBJ2-5; D is unresolved. Germline V gene lookup returns CDR1 MNHEY and CDR2 SVGAGI. V was pared by 4 bases and J by 0 bases, with 18 bases between. The CDR3 spans 17 residues. The CDR3 sequence: CASSWTPDIGHQETQYF. CDR3 coding DNA: TGTGCCAGCAGTTGGACCCCCGATATTGGTCACCAAGAGACCCAGTACTTC.

Written as DNA, the CDR3 is TGTGCCACCAGTGATTTGGAAGAGACCCAGTACTTC. Translated, it gives CATSDLEETQYF. The rearrangement joins TRBV24-1 to TRBJ2-5; D is unresolved. CDR1 is KGHDR, CDR2 SFDVKD, per germline. The CDR3 is made up of 12 amino acids. V lost 0 bases to trimming and J lost 3 bases, with 1 base between them.

This clonotype came up many times. This rearrangement joins TRBV5-1 to TRBJ2-1; 9 positions agree with TRBD2. This CDR3 is 16 amino acids long. The germline V gene encodes CDR1 SGHRS and CDR2 YFSETQ. J was trimmed by 9 bases and V by 5 bases; bases with no gene match: 15. CDR3 sequence (DNA): TGCGCCAGCAGGGCCCCTTTTAGCGGGGGTCCCGGTGAGCAGTTCTTC. Protein product: CASRAPFSGGPGEQFF.

The V gene is TRBV24-1, the J gene TRBJ2-5, with 10 bases lining up with TRBD2. CDR3 length: 16 residues. In germline, CDR1 is KGHDR, CDR2 SFDVKD. V dropped 0 bases and J dropped 3; count of bases not matched to a gene: 3. CDR3 residues: CATSDLSLAGEETQYF. The CDR3 nucleotides read TGTGCCACCAGTGATTTGTCCCTAGCGGGAGAAGAGACCCAGTACTTC.

The chain combines TRBV7-2 with TRBJ2-5; 7 bases align to TRBD2. J lost 3 bases, V lost 4 bases, and 8 bases had no gene match. CDR3 length: 15 residues. Germline V lookup: CDR1 SGHTA, CDR2 FQGNSA. The DNA of the CDR3 is TGTGCCAGCAGCTCCCGGGCGGCGGGGGAAGAGACCCAGTACTTC. It yields the protein CASSSRAAGEETQYF.

This clonotype was seen once. In nucleotides, the CDR3 is TGCGCCAGCAGCCAAGATGGGCAGGGACCCTACAATGAGCAGTACTTC. Translation: CASSQDGQGPYNEQYF. The chain carries TRBV4-1 and TRBJ2-7, with D perhaps given as TRBD1 or TRBD2 (5 bases each). The V gene lost 0 bases and the J gene lost 7 bases, with 19 bases spanning the gap. Germline-derived CDR1 and CDR2 are MGHRA and YSYEKL. The CDR3 has 16 residues.

The gene calls are TRBV12-3 or TRBV12-4 and TRBJ2-3; possibly TRBD2 for D (6 bases). V shed 4 bases and J shed 2 bases, with 10 bases lying between them. The CDR3 sequence is 14 residues long. CDR3 bases: TGTGCCAGCAGTTCCGCGCGGGACACAGATACGCAGTATTTT. This codes for CASSSARDTDTQYF.

The chain is built from TRBV3-1 and TRBJ2-7; TRBD2 matches 11 bases. Near its end, the DNA agrees better with TRBJ2-5, so the J call may be wrong. This CDR3 contains 15 residues. Germline V lookup: CDR1 LGHDT, CDR2 YNNKEL (reference sequence). The CDR3 bases are TGTGCCAGCAGCCAATCGACTAGCGGGACCGAGACCCAGTACTTC. This codes for CASSQSTSGTETQYF.

This clonotype was detected once. The genes are TRBV11-3 and TRBJ2-7, with 7 positions matching TRBD2. This CDR3 has 17 amino acids. In germline, CDR1 is SGHNT, CDR2 YENEEA. Losses at the gene ends were 4 bases for V and 7 bases for J; bases not matched to a gene: 19. CDR3 amino acids: CASSSQFPSGPYNEQYF. Here the CDR3 DNA reads TGTGCCAGCAGCTCTCAATTTCCTAGCGGACCCTACAATGAGCAGTACTTC. Supplemented by reference TRBV11-3 and TRBJ2-7, the full variable domain reads EAGVVQSPRYKIIEKKQPVAFWCNPISGHNTLYWYLQNLGQGPELLIRYENEEAVDDSQLPKDRFSAERLKGVDSTLKIQPAELGDSAVYLCASSSQFPSGPYNEQYFGPGTRLTVT.

This chain joins TRBV20-1 and TRBJ2-5, with a tentative D call TRBD2 (6 bases). The CDR3 runs to 15 residues. Trimming stripped 6 bases from V and 4 bases from J, with 21 bases between. Germline assignment: CDR1 DFQATT and CDR2 SNEGSKA (reference sequence). Here the CDR3 DNA reads TGCAGTGCCCTAAAACCACGACTAGGAGCAGAGACCCAGTACTTC. Translation: CSALKPRLGAETQYF.

This clonotype turned up a few times. The genes are TRBV29-1 and TRBJ1-1, with 10 bases aligning to TRBD1. The CDR3 consists of 12 residues. V trimming: 7 bases; J trimming: 7 bases; junction bases outside the gene matches: 6. CDR1 is SQVTM, CDR2 ANQGSEA, per germline. CDR3 coding DNA: TGCAGCGCAGGACAGGGGGGATGTGAAGCTTTCTTT. It encodes CSAGQGGCEAFF.